These T cell receptor beta chains were read from a single sample in a study of patients and donors after allogeneic stem cell transplantation. Via MiXCR, TCRdb re-called the RT-PCR reads, giving one row per CDR3 protein. The sample carries 70,000 or so distinct CDR3 sequences, around a quarter recorded once. Sequencing was carried out using blood, either unsorted or a sorted T cell fraction (not recorded which). All receptors come from a human donor who was either an allogeneic HSCT recipient or a stem cell or donor lymphocyte infusion donor (not recorded which). It is not recorded whose cells these are; they may come from a transplant donor. Both conserved end residues are part of each CDR3. The order of the fields is CDR3 DNA, CDR3 protein, clone size, CDR3 length, J gene, V gene, D gene. A D gene is named only where the DNA matches it firmly. Size is stated for part of the rows, as once, few or many counts, or as a class when the clone is expanded.

CDR3 DNA: TGTGCCAGCAGACGACTAGCCGGGGAGCTGTTTTTT
CDR3 protein: CASRRLAGELFF
clone size: few
CDR3 length: 12
J gene: TRBJ2-2
V gene: TRBV5-6
D gene: -

CDR3 DNA: TGTGCCAGCAGCGTGGGGAGCGGACCCCCCGATACGCAGTATTTT
CDR3 protein: CASSVGSGPPDTQYF
clone size: -
CDR3 length: 15
J gene: TRBJ2-3
V gene: TRBV9
D gene: -

CDR3 DNA: TGTGCCAGCAGTTCTCTTTCCTACAATGAGCAGTTCTTC
CDR3 protein: CASSSLSYNEQFF
clone size: few
CDR3 length: 13
J gene: TRBJ2-1
V gene: TRBV7-2
D gene: -

CDR3 DNA: TGTGCCAGCAGTTTAGACAGCGTGAACACCGGGGAGCTGTTTTTT
CDR3 protein: CASSLDSVNTGELFF
clone size: -
CDR3 length: 15
J gene: TRBJ2-2
V gene: TRBV27
D gene: -

CDR3 DNA: TGTGCCAGCATCCCGGGGCCCCTTAGCACAGATACGCAGTATTTT
CDR3 protein: CASIPGPLSTDTQYF
clone size: -
CDR3 length: 15
J gene: TRBJ2-3
V gene: TRBV2
D gene: -

CDR3 DNA: TGCAGCGTTGATACAGGTTCTTATAGGGCGTATGGCTACACCTTC
CDR3 protein: CSVDTGSYRAYGYTF
clone size: many
CDR3 length: 15
J gene: TRBJ1-2
V gene: TRBV29-1
D gene: -

CDR3 DNA: TGCAGTGCTAGCCGGGGACTAGCGGGCACAGATACGCAGTATTTT
CDR3 protein: CSASRGLAGTDTQYF
clone size: few
CDR3 length: 15
J gene: TRBJ2-3
V gene: TRBV20-1
D gene: TRBD2

CDR3 DNA: TGTGCCAGCAGTTACCAGAGGATCAGGCTGTCCGAGCAGTACTTC
CDR3 protein: CASSYQRIRLSEQYF
clone size: -
CDR3 length: 15
J gene: TRBJ2-7
V gene: TRBV6-2/TRBV6-3
D gene: -

CDR3 DNA: TGTGCCAGCACCTCGCAGGGGTTGTACGAGCAGTACTTC
CDR3 protein: CASTSQGLYEQYF
clone size: once
CDR3 length: 13
J gene: TRBJ2-7
V gene: TRBV27
D gene: -

CDR3 DNA: TGTGCCAGCAGCCAACTAACAGTCCAAGAGACCCAGTACTTC
CDR3 protein: CASSQLTVQETQYF
clone size: few
CDR3 length: 14
J gene: TRBJ2-5
V gene: TRBV3-1
D gene: -

CDR3 DNA: TGTGCCAGCTCACCACATCAGAATGTGGGCACTGAAGCTTTCTTT
CDR3 protein: CASSPHQNVGTEAFF
clone size: -
CDR3 length: 15
J gene: TRBJ1-1
V gene: TRBV18
D gene: -

CDR3 DNA: TGCAGTGCCCCGGGGGGCACAGATACGCAGTATTTT
CDR3 protein: CSAPGGTDTQYF
clone size: -
CDR3 length: 12
J gene: TRBJ2-3
V gene: TRBV20-1
D gene: -

CDR3 DNA: TGTGCCATCAGTGATTCCTTAAAGCGGGCAAATGAGCAGTTCTTC
CDR3 protein: CAISDSLKRANEQFF
clone size: -
CDR3 length: 15
J gene: TRBJ2-1
V gene: TRBV10-3
D gene: -

CDR3 DNA: TGTGCCAGCGGAAGGACTAACTCTTTCAATGAGCAGTTCTTC
CDR3 protein: CASGRTNSFNEQFF
clone size: -
CDR3 length: 14
J gene: TRBJ2-1
V gene: TRBV5-5
D gene: -

CDR3 DNA: TGTGCCAGCAGCACTCGACAGAACACTGAAGCTTTCTTT
CDR3 protein: CASSTRQNTEAFF
clone size: -
CDR3 length: 13
J gene: TRBJ1-1
V gene: TRBV25-1
D gene: -

CDR3 DNA: TGTGCCAGCAGAGGGCTCAAAAACATTCAGTACTTC
CDR3 protein: CASRGLKNIQYF
clone size: -
CDR3 length: 12
J gene: TRBJ2-4
V gene: TRBV12-3/TRBV12-4
D gene: -

CDR3 DNA: TGTGCCAGCACCGGACGATGGGAAAAACTGTTTTTT
CDR3 protein: CASTGRWEKLFF
clone size: -
CDR3 length: 12
J gene: TRBJ1-4
V gene: TRBV6-1
D gene: -

CDR3 DNA: TGTGCCAGCAGTTCGGACAGGGAGAACTATGGCTACACCTTC
CDR3 protein: CASSSDRENYGYTF
clone size: few
CDR3 length: 14
J gene: TRBJ1-2
V gene: TRBV12-3/TRBV12-4
D gene: TRBD1

CDR3 DNA: TGTGCCTGGAGTCCCGAATATAGCAATCAGCCCCAGCATTTT
CDR3 protein: CAWSPEYSNQPQHF
clone size: -
CDR3 length: 14
J gene: TRBJ1-5
V gene: TRBV30
D gene: -

CDR3 DNA: TGTGCCAGCAGCTTACTTTTGGGCGCGGCTAATGAAAAACTGTTTTTT
CDR3 protein: CASSLLLGAANEKLFF
clone size: -
CDR3 length: 16
J gene: TRBJ1-4
V gene: TRBV7-9
D gene: -

CDR3 DNA: TGTGCCAGCAGTTTTAGTGGACCAGGGGAGCTGTTTTTT
CDR3 protein: CASSFSGPGELFF
clone size: few
CDR3 length: 13
J gene: TRBJ2-2
V gene: TRBV12-3/TRBV12-4
D gene: -

CDR3 DNA: TGTGCCATCATGAACGACAGGGCTGGAAACACCATATATTTT
CDR3 protein: CAIMNDRAGNTIYF
clone size: -
CDR3 length: 14
J gene: TRBJ1-3
V gene: TRBV10-3
D gene: TRBD1

CDR3 DNA: TGTGCCAGCAGCTTAGCTAGGGGACGCCGAAGGGGCAATGAGCAGTTCTTC
CDR3 protein: CASSLARGRRRGNEQFF
clone size: many
CDR3 length: 17
J gene: TRBJ2-1
V gene: TRBV11-1
D gene: -

CDR3 DNA: TGTGCCAGCAGCTCAGGGGTTGGCTACACCTTC
CDR3 protein: CASSSGVGYTF
clone size: few
CDR3 length: 11
J gene: TRBJ1-2
V gene: TRBV12-3/TRBV12-4
D gene: -